These 22 T cell receptor beta chains share one sample of origin, sequenced in a study of shared clonotypes between healthy human individuals. The data were produced by immunoSEQ multiplex PCR, yet TCRdb's version contains in-frame clones alone and is incomplete. The sample includes a few million clones, roughly 92% of them seen just once. The sample taken for sequencing was naive CD4+ T cells from PBMCs. The subset was: CD45RA+ positively selected. Receptors originate from a man between 18 and 29 years old in good health. Some clones in this sample may be carry-over from other donors' samples.

V gene TRBV25-1 combines with J gene TRBJ1-2; D might be TRBD1 (6 bases). There are 14 residues in the CDR3. CDR1 and CDR2 (germline): MGHDK, SYGVNS. Deletions cut 4 bases from V and 2 bases from J, with 11 bases between. In nucleotides, the CDR3 is TGTGCCAGCAGTGCTGACAGGCCGAACTATGGCTACACCTTC. Translation gives CASSADRPNYGYTF.

The V and J genes are TRBV4-2 and TRBJ2-3; 9 nucleotides line up with TRBD2. Trimming took 4 bases from V and 5 from J; bases not matched to a gene: 4. Germline assignment: CDR1 LGHNA and CDR2 YNFKEQ. The length of the CDR3 is 14 residues. As DNA, the CDR3 is TGTGCCAGCAGCCGGCGGGAGGGGGGAGATACGCAGTATTTT. It translates to CASSRREGGDTQYF.

The rearrangement uses TRBV27 and TRBJ2-1; D remains unclear. Per the germline V gene, CDR1 is MNHEY and CDR2 is SMNVEV (reference sequence). This CDR3 is 14 amino acids long. V shed 5 bases and J shed 1 base, with 9 bases lying between them. The CDR3 nucleotides are TGTGCCAGCAGTAGGTCACTTTCCTACAATGAGCAGTTCTTC. This encodes CASSRSLSYNEQFF.

As to this clone: Mismatch with germline at one junction end may stem from a read error. The chain uses TRBV2 and TRBJ2-2, with D possibly TRBD2 on 6 matching bases. The germline CDR1 and CDR2 sequences are SNHLY and FYNNEI. The CDR3 sequence is 19 residues long. For the CDR3, the DNA is TGTGTCAGCACCCAACCTCCGGGACTCCCTGAACGAGGGACCGGGGAGCTGTTTTTT. Amino acid sequence: CVSTQPPGLPERGTGELFF.

This CDR3 reads CASSAGLAGRSYNEQFF. In nucleotides, the CDR3 is TGTGCCAGCAGTGCGGGACTAGCGGGCCGCTCCTACAATGAGCAGTTCTTC. The chain uses TRBV27 and TRBJ2-1; 12 nucleotides align to TRBD2. CDR1 and CDR2 (germline): MNHEY, SMNVEV (reference sequence). Trimming took 5 bases from V and 0 from J; bases not matched to a gene: 5. The CDR3 is made up of 17 amino acids.

The chain links TRBV10-3 to TRBJ2-5, with 11 bases lining up with TRBD1. The trim removed 6 bases at V and 5 bases at J, leaving 23 bases unmatched. The V gene's germline CDR1 is ENHRY and CDR2 SYGVKD. The CDR3 runs to 20 residues. CDR3 residues: CAISSHGQGARRGAAETQYF. The CDR3 nucleotides read TGTGCCATCAGCAGCCACGGACAGGGGGCTCGTAGAGGTGCAGCTGAGACCCAGTACTTC.

This chain joins TRBV4-1 and TRBJ1-5, with 9 nucleotides matching TRBD1. The V and J ends lost 0 bases and 2 bases, in that order; junction bases with no gene match: 11. The CDR3 spans 19 residues. Germline CDR1 is MGHRA and CDR2 is YSYEKL. The CDR3 DNA is TGCGCCAGCAGCCAAGAGAATCCTACAGGGGGCCATGGCAATCAGCCCCAGCATTTT. Protein product: CASSQENPTGGHGNQPQHF.

J is TRBJ2-1 and V is TRBV5-1, with TRBD2 matching 12 bases. The V and J ends lost 7 bases and 6 bases, in that order; junction bases with no gene match: 8. This CDR3 is built from 15 residues. Per the germline V gene, CDR1 is SGHRS and CDR2 is YFSETQ. CDR3 amino acids: CASSGLAGNGNEQFF. CDR3 nucleotide sequence: TGCGCCAGCTCCGGACTAGCGGGAAATGGCAATGAGCAGTTCTTC.

V is TRBV30 and J is TRBJ2-1; D remains ambiguous. V lost 1 base, J lost 2 bases, and 6 bases lay in between. The CDR3 is 13 amino acids. CDR1 is GTSNPN, CDR2 SVGIG, per germline (reference sequence). The CDR3: CAWSGTAYNEQFF. CDR3 coding DNA: TGTGCCTGGAGTGGGACGGCCTACAATGAGCAGTTCTTC.

The chain joins TRBV5-4 to TRBJ1-3; possible D gene TRBD1, 6 bases. V was shortened by 4 bases and J by 1 base, with 18 bases between the two germline ends. Germline-derived CDR1 and CDR2 are SGHNT and YYREEE (reference sequence). The CDR3 has 17 amino acids. This CDR3 is CASSPGELGSSGNTIYF. The CDR3 DNA is TGTGCCAGCAGCCCAGGGGAGCTTGGGTCATCTGGAAACACCATATATTTT.

The chain recombines TRBV19 with TRBJ2-3; D gene uncertain. Germline values: CDR1 LNHDA, CDR2 SQIVND (reference sequence). Deletions cut 1 base from V and 2 bases from J, with 7 bases between. CDR3 length: 14 residues. This CDR3 reads CASSIVAFTDTQYF. The CDR3 nucleotides read TGTGCCAGTAGTATAGTGGCTTTCACAGATACGCAGTATTTT.

The chain combines TRBV6-5 with TRBJ2-2; a weak D match, TRBD2 (6 bases). Germline CDR1 MNHEY, CDR2 SVGAGI. This CDR3 spans 12 amino acids. Trimming left V 6 bases short and J 6 bases short, with 8 bases between. The CDR3 nucleotides are TGTGCCAGCAGAGGAGGGTCCGGGGAGCTGTTTTTT. Translation: CASRGGSGELFF.

The chain carries TRBV5-8 and TRBJ2-5; 9 bases match TRBD1. Germline V gene data show CDR1 as SGHTS and CDR2 as YDEGEE. V dropped 1 base and J dropped 0; count of bases not matched to a gene: 4. The CDR3 contains 16 residues. Written as DNA, the CDR3 is TGTGCCAGCAGCTTGAGGACAGGGGATTACCAAGAGACCCAGTACTTC. Its protein product is CASSLRTGDYQETQYF.

This clone was seen once. The V and J genes are TRBV5-6 and TRBJ2-1, with D maybe TRBD1 (6 bases). V was cut by 0 bases and J by 9 bases, with 19 bases left in between. Germline V gene data show CDR1 as SGHDT and CDR2 as YYEEEE. The CDR3 length is 16 residues. CDR3 loop: CASSLGRDTPWAEQFF. The CDR3 bases are TGTGCCAGCAGCTTGGGCCGGGACACCCCCTGGGCTGAGCAGTTCTTC.

The J gene is TRBJ2-7, the V gene TRBV7-9, with a weak D call TRBD2 (6 bases). Germline CDR1 SEHNR, CDR2 FQNEAQ (reference sequence). There are 16 residues in the CDR3. V shed 4 bases and J shed 4 bases, with 20 bases lying between them. The CDR3 nucleotides read TGTGCCAGCAGCTACTCCCCGGGACGGGAGAGGTACGAGCAGTACTTC. It translates to CASSYSPGRERYEQYF. Supplemented by reference TRBV7-9 and TRBJ2-7, the full variable domain reads DTGVSQNPRHKITKRGQNVTFRCDPISEHNRLYWYRQTLGQGPEFLTYFQNEAQLEKSRLLSDRFSAERPKGSFSTLEIQRTEQGDSAMYLCASSYSPGRERYEQYFGPGTRLTVT.

This chain uses TRBV13 with TRBJ2-7; 9 bases are a match to TRBD1. V lost 4 bases and J lost 3; bases outside the gene matches: 7. Per the germline V gene, CDR1 is PRHDT and CDR2 is FYEKMQ (reference sequence). The CDR3 spans 15 residues. The CDR3 here is CASSSAGTGNYEQYF. The CDR3 DNA reads TGTGCCAGCAGCTCCGCCGGGACAGGGAACTACGAGCAGTACTTC.

The chain uses TRBV10-1 and TRBJ1-1; D is ambiguous. The CDR3 loop spans 10 amino acids. Per the germline V gene, CDR1 is WNHNN and CDR2 is SYGVQD (reference sequence). Trimming removed 8 bases at V and 4 bases at J, with 5 bases between. CDR3 coding DNA: TGCGCCAGCCCGGGCACTGAAGCTTTCTTT. It yields the protein CASPGTEAFF.

The V call is TRBV6-5, the J call TRBJ2-4; D perhaps matches TRBD2 (5 bases). The CDR3 sequence is 15 residues long. Germline V gene data show CDR1 as MNHEY and CDR2 as SVGAGI. The ends were cut back, 6 bases at V and 0 bases at J, with 12 bases in the middle. For the CDR3, the DNA is TGTGCCAGCAGAGAGAACGGGGTAGCCAAAAACATTCAGTACTTC. Translating gives CASRENGVAKNIQYF.

This rearrangement joins TRBV6-1 to TRBJ2-1; D unclear. The germline V gene encodes CDR1 MNHNS and CDR2 SASEGT. V lost 7 bases and J 0 bases, leaving 10 bases between the germline ends. The length of the CDR3 is 14 residues. The CDR3 DNA follows: TGTGCCAGCACGCCGGACCCCTCCTACAATGAGCAGTTCTTC. Amino acids: CASTPDPSYNEQFF.

This sequence joins TRBV5-1 and TRBJ1-1, with a possible D match to TRBD1 (6 bases). Between the trimmed V and J ends, which lost 0 bases and 4 bases, there was a span of 13 bases. This CDR3 spans 15 amino acids. Germline CDR1 SGHRS, CDR2 YFSETQ. The CDR3 is CASSLAGGSGTEAFF. In DNA, the CDR3 is TGCGCCAGCAGCTTGGCCGGGGGCTCGGGCACTGAAGCTTTCTTT.

This chain links TRBV7-3 with TRBJ2-1; 9 bases match TRBD2. Germline values: CDR1 SGHTA, CDR2 FQGTGA. Trimming removed 3 bases from V and 4 bases from J; junction bases left unmatched: 4. The CDR3 runs 15 residues. This chain's CDR3 is CASSFGTSIYNEQFF. The CDR3 nucleotides read TGTGCCAGCAGCTTTGGGACTAGCATATACAATGAGCAGTTCTTC.

The gene calls are TRBV4-1 and TRBJ2-1; 7 bases align to TRBD2. This CDR3 region has 17 residues. Per germline, CDR1 MGHRA and CDR2 YSYEKL. V was pared by 5 bases and J by 0 bases, with 10 bases of the junction left unmatched. The CDR3 DNA sequence: TGCGCCAGCAGCTTTAAAATGGCGGGAGTCTCCTACAATGAGCAGTTCTTC. Translated: CASSFKMAGVSYNEQFF.